This passage covers 10 T cell receptor beta chains from one sample sequenced in a study of CD8 T cells in Susac syndrome (dated by TCRdb to 2018 to 2020). Library construction relied on the immunoSEQ multiplex PCR assay. RNA was extracted using the RNeasy kit, and about 0.45 to 1 microgram was reverse transcribed with random hexamers. In TCRdb, the public reads were trimmed at Q25 with fastp and aligned with MiXCR, with productive beta chains retained. Each CDR3 protein appears once, grouped with its most common genes and DNA. Counted in this sample were about 430,000 distinct CDR3 sequences; more than 80% of them appeared once. The ten largest clones add up to around 0.12% of the sample. The sequencing input was CD8+ T cells from PBMCs. The receptors were sampled from a human donor with multiple sclerosis.

The chain couples TRBV24-1 to TRBJ2-1, with 8 bases aligning to TRBD1. V shed 3 bases, J shed 6 bases, and the junction held 3 bases outside the gene matches. CDR3 length: 14 residues. Per germline, CDR1 KGHDR and CDR2 SFDVKD. The CDR3 loop reads CATSDSTGGNEQFF. CDR3 nucleotide sequence: TGTGCCACCAGTGATAGTACAGGGGGCAATGAGCAGTTCTTC.

The V gene is TRBV6-1, the J gene TRBJ2-5, with 7 bases that match TRBD1. Germline assignment: CDR1 MNHNS and CDR2 SASEGT. Trimming at V came to 2 bases and at J to 5 bases, leaving 14 bases not matched to a gene. The CDR3 totals 17 residues. CDR3 in DNA: TGTGCCAGCAGTGAAACCCTTATGACAGGGCCATCCGAGACCCAGTACTTC. This codes for CASSETLMTGPSETQYF.

The CDR3 here is CASRNPYRGLDYGYTF. CDR3 DNA: TGTGCCAGTAGGAATCCCTACAGGGGGCTGGACTATGGCTACACCTTC. V gene TRBV19 combines with J gene TRBJ1-2; 9 positions match TRBD1. CDR1 and CDR2 from the germline V gene are LNHDA and SQIVND (reference sequence). The CDR3 has 16 amino acids. Losses at the gene ends were 6 bases for V and 3 bases for J; bases not matched to a gene: 11.

This clonotype was recorded once. The chain joins TRBV3-1 to TRBJ2-1; TRBD2 aligns across 10 bases. CDR1 is LGHDT, CDR2 YNNKEL, per germline (reference sequence). The CDR3 extends over 20 amino acids. Trimming cost V 5 bases and J 7 bases; bases outside gene matches: 23. The CDR3 loop reads CASSYFPSAGGPSHWNEQFF. The CDR3, as DNA: TGTGCCAGCAGCTACTTTCCATCAGCGGGAGGGCCCTCACACTGGAATGAGCAGTTCTTC.

This clonotype was seen more than once but under ten times. The chain joins TRBV10-1 to TRBJ2-7, with a tentative D call TRBD1 (6 bases). Between the trimmed V and J ends, which lost 7 bases and 3 bases, there was a span of 10 bases. This CDR3 is built from 12 residues. The V gene's germline CDR1 is WNHNN and CDR2 SYGVQD (reference sequence). CDR3 protein: CASMRTVYEQYF. The CDR3 region has the DNA TGCGCCAGCATGAGGACAGTCTACGAGCAGTACTTC.

A single count supports this clonotype. CDR3 protein: CSASEGVTGDTQYF. In nucleotides, the CDR3 is TGCAGTGCTAGCGAGGGGGTTACAGGAGATACGCAGTATTTT. This chain uses TRBV20-1 with TRBJ2-3; the D gene is possibly TRBD1 (6 bases). Trimming took 3 bases from V and 5 from J, leaving 15 bases between them. Germline V gene data show CDR1 as DFQATT and CDR2 as SNEGSKA (reference sequence). The CDR3 runs to 14 residues.

The chain carries TRBV2 and TRBJ1-5; possibly TRBD1 for D (6 bases). Germline V lookup: CDR1 SNHLY, CDR2 FYNNEI. Trimming took 6 bases from V and 0 from J, leaving 15 bases between them. The CDR3 totals 16 residues. The CDR3 here is CASSAGTQYSNQPQHF. The CDR3 DNA reads TGTGCCAGCAGCGCCGGGACACAATATAGCAATCAGCCCCAGCATTTT.

The chain links TRBV20-1 to TRBJ1-2, with 7 bases aligning to TRBD1. This CDR3 is built from 15 residues. Germline V lookup: CDR1 DFQATT, CDR2 SNEGSKA (reference sequence). Losses at the gene ends were 3 bases for V and 5 bases for J; bases not matched to a gene: 12. CDR3 nucleotides: TGCAGTGCTAGGCAATACCGGGACAGCCTGTATGGCTACACCTTC. As protein: CSARQYRDSLYGYTF.

The chain has TRBV25-1 and TRBJ1-1, with no clear D. Trimming removed 6 bases from V and 4 bases from J, with 9 bases in between. Germline V gene sequence: CDR1 MGHDK, CDR2 SYGVNS. This CDR3 contains 12 residues. The CDR3 spells CASRLGSTEAFF. For the CDR3, the DNA is TGTGCCAGCAGACTAGGGTCCACTGAAGCTTTCTTT.

The chain carries TRBV6-1 and TRBJ2-7; 8 positions agree with TRBD1. Germline trimming cut 4 bases from V and 0 bases from J; bases unmatched to any gene: 5. CDR1 and CDR2 (germline): MNHNS, SASEGT. This CDR3 spans 15 amino acids. This chain's CDR3 is CASSAGQGPSYEQYF. The CDR3 bases are TGTGCCAGCAGTGCTGGACAGGGACCCTCCTACGAGCAGTACTTC.